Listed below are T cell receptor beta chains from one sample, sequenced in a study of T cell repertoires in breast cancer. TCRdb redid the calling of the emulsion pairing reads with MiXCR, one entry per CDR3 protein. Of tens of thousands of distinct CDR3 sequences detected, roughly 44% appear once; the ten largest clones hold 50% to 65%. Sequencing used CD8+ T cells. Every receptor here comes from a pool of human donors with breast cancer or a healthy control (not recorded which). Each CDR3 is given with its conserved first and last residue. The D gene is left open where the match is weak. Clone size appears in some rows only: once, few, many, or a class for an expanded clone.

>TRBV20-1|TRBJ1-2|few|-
TGCAGTGCTGAGTTACAAGGAAGTGGCTACACCTTC
CSAELQGSGYTF
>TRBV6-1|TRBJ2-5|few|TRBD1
TGTGCCAGCAGTTCAGGGAGGACAGGGGATGTTTCGGAGACCCAGTACTTC
CASSSGRTGDVSETQYF
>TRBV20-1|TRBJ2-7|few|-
TGCAGTGCTAGAGATTTCCACAGGGCGGACTACGAGCAGTACTTC
CSARDFHRADYEQYF
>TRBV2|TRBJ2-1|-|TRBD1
TGTGCCAGCAACCTCGACAGGGGGGGCGTATCTGAGCAGTTCTTC
CASNLDRGGVSEQFF
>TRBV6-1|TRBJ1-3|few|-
TGTGCCAGCAGGTTCGCCGGGGGATCTGGAAACACCATATATTTT
CASRFAGGSGNTIYF
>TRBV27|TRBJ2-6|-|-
TGTGCCGGCAGTTTAGGGGGGCGGGCCAACGTCCTGACTTTC
CAGSLGGRANVLTF
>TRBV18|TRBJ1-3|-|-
TGTGCCAGCTCACCAAGGGGACTCCCGGGCTCTGGAAACACCATATATTTT
CASSPRGLPGSGNTIYF
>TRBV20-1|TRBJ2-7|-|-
TGCAGTGCTAGTGTCTCAGCCTGGGAGCAGTACTTC
CSASVSAWEQYF
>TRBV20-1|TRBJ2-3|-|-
TGCAGTGCTAGTATTCAGGTACCAGATACGCAGTATTTT
CSASIQVPDTQYF
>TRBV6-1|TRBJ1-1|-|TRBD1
TGTGCCAGCAAGAGGGCAGGGGGCGCGAGGACTGAAGCTTTCTTT
CASKRAGGARTEAFF
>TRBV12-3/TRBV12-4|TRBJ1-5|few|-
TGTGCCAGCAGTTGGGGGGGGGAGAATCAGCCCCAGCATTTT
CASSWGGENQPQHF
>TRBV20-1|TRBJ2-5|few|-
TGCAGTGCCAGCCCGGTGGGAGAGACCCAGTACTTC
CSASPVGETQYF
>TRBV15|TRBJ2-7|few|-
TGTGCCACCAGCAGAGATCGCCAGGGCTCCTACGAGCAGTACTTC
CATSRDRQGSYEQYF
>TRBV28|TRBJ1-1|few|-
TGTGCCAGCAGTTTAGATTGGAACACTGAAGCTTTCTTT
CASSLDWNTEAFF
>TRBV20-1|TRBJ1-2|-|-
TGCAGTGCTGTCCGGGGCAGGGTCGATGGCTACACCTTC
CSAVRGRVDGYTF
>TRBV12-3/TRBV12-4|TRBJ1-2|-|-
TGTGCCAGCACCTCCCATATTCACAGAGATAACTATGGCTACACCTTC
CASTSHIHRDNYGYTF
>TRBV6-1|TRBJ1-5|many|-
TGTGCCAGCAGTGAAGGGGGTCGAATCAGCCCCCAGCATTTT
CASSEGGRISPQHF
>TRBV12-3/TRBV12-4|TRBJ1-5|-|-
TGTGCCAGCAGTTTATATTACAGCTATCAGCCCCAGCATTTT
CASSLYYSYQPQHF
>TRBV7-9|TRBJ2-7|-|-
TGTGCCAGCAGCCCCATCTCTGGGACCTACGAGCAGTACTTC
CASSPISGTYEQYF
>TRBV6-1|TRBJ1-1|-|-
TGTGCCAGCAGGTCCCCGAAGGGGTCGAGGAATGAAGCTTTCTTT
CASRSPKGSRNEAFF
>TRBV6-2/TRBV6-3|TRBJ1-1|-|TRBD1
TGTGCCAGCAGTTATACAGGGGAAATGAACACTGAAGCTTTCTTT
CASSYTGEMNTEAFF
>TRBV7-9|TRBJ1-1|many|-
TGTGCCAGCAGCTTAGAGGGCGCCGTGGGGAACACTGAAGCTTTCTTT
CASSLEGAVGNTEAFF
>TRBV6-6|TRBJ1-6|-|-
TGTGCCAGCAGCCCGGGGGAATCCTATAATTCACCCCTCCACTTT
CASSPGESYNSPLHF
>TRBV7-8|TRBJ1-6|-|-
TGTGCCAGCAGCTTAGCGCCGGGACGGAGCTTCTATAATTCACCCCTCCACTTT
CASSLAPGRSFYNSPLHF
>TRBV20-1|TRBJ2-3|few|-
TGCAGTGCCCCGCCCCGGCCTAGCACAGATACGCAGTATTTT
CSAPPRPSTDTQYF
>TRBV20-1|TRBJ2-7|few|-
TGCAGTGCTAGAGCATCGTCGCTAGCTCCCCACGAGCAGTACTTC
CSARASSLAPHEQYF
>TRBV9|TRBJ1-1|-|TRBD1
TGTGCCAGCAGCGTCTTAACGACAGGGGGCCAAGCTTTCTTT
CASSVLTTGGQAFF
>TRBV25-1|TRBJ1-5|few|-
TGTGCCAGCAGCGAAGGAGGGGTTAGCAATCAGCCCCAGCATTTT
CASSEGGVSNQPQHF
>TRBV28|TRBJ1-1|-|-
TGTGCCAGCAGTTGGGATAGGAAGGAGGAGAACACTGAAGCTTTCTTT
CASSWDRKEENTEAFF
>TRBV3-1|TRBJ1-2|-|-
TGTGCCAGCAGCCAAGGGGGGAATGGCTACACCTTC
CASSQGGNGYTF
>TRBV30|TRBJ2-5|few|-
TGTGCCTGGAGTGTAGGGCCGGGAAGGAAGACCCAGTACTTC
CAWSVGPGRKTQYF